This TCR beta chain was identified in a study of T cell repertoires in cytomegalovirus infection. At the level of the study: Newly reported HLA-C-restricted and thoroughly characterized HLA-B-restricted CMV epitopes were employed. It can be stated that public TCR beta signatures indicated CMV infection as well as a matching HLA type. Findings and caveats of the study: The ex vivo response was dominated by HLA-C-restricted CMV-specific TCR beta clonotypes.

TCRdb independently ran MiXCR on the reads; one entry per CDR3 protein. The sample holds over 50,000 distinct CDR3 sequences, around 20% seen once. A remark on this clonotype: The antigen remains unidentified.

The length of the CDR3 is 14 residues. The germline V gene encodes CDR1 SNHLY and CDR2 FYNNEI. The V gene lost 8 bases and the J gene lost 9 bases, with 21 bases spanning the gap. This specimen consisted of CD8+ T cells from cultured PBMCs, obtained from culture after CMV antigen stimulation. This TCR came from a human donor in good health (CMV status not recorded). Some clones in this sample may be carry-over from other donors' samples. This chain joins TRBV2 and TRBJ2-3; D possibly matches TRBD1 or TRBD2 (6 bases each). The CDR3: CASPEGGENRTQYF. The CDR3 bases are TGTGCCAGCCCCGAGGGGGGAGAGAATCGGACGCAGTATTTT.